This TCR beta chain was identified during a study of PD-1 blockade in classical Hodgkin lymphoma. Study-wide context: Patients were treated with nivolumab at 3 mg/kg, and this was given intravenously every 2 weeks.

All trial patients relapsed after autologous stem cell transplantation. Negative selection with magnetic separation was used to purify CD4+ T cells from thawed PBMCs. General study results and limits: The study found complete responders had baseline diversity similar to newly diagnosed patients.

Comments on this clone: The target antigen is unknown.

The assay was immunoSEQ multiplex PCR, and TCRdb's table has in-frame clones only and misses some. This table has approximately 28,000 clones, about three quarters appearing once. Germline V lookup: CDR1 SNHLY, CDR2 FYNNEI. This CDR3 has 14 amino acids. The V end lost 6 bases, the J end lost 0 bases, and 8 bases lay between the germline ends. The input for sequencing was CD4+ T cells from blood, taken at baseline. The chain combines TRBV2 with TRBJ1-4, with unresolved D. This receptor was identified in a human donor with classical Hodgkin lymphoma. The CDR3 sequence: CASRALATNEKLFF. The CDR3 nucleotides read TGTGCCAGCAGGGCCCTAGCAACTAATGAAAAACTGTTTTTT.